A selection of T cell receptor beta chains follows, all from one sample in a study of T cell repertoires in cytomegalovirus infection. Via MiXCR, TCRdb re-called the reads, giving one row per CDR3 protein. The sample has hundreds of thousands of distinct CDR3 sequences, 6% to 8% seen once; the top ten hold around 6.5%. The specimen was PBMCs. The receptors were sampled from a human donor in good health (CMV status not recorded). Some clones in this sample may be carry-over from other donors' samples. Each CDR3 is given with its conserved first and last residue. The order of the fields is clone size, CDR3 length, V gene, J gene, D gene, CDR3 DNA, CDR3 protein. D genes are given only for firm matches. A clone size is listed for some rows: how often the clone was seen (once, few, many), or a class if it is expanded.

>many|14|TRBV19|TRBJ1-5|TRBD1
TGTGCCAGTAGCCCGGGACAGCCTAATCAGCCCCAGCATTTT
CASSPGQPNQPQHF
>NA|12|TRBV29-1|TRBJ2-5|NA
TGCAGCGTTGAACAGCCGCAAGAGACCCAGTACTTC
CSVEQPQETQYF
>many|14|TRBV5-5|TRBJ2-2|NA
TGTGCCAGCAGTAGGACGCCCGGAGCCGGGGAGCTGTTTTTT
CASSRTPGAGELFF
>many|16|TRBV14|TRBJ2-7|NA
TGTGCCAGCAGCCAAGGCCTATTAAGGGGGTCCTACGAGCAGTACTTC
CASSQGLLRGSYEQYF
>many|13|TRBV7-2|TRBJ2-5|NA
TGTGCCAGCAGCTTACCAGCTCAAGAGACCCAGTACTTC
CASSLPAQETQYF
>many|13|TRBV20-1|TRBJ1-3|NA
TGCAGTGCTAGGAGCCAGGGTGGAAACACCATATATTTT
CSARSQGGNTIYF
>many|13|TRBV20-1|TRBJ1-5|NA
TGCAGTGCTAGAGTTGGGGGTTCCCAGCCCCAGCATTTT
CSARVGGSQPQHF
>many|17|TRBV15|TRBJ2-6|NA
TGTGCCACCAGCAGAGACCCCCACAGAACTGGGGCCAACGTCCTGACTTTC
CATSRDPHRTGANVLTF
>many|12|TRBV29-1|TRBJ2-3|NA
TGCAGCGTTGAACGGCAGGGTGACACGCAGTATTTT
CSVERQGDTQYF
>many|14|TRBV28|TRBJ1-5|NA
TGTGCCAGCAGTTTAATCAGGGTAGGGCAGCCCCAGCATTTT
CASSLIRVGQPQHF
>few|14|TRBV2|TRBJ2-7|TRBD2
TGTGCCAGCAGTGATCGGCGGGGGACCTACGAGCAGTACTTC
CASSDRRGTYEQYF
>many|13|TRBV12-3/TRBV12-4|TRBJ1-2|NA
TGTGCCAGCAGTTTTAATGGGCAGGGGAGCTACACCTTC
CASSFNGQGSYTF
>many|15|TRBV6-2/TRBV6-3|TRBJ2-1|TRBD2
TGTGCCAGCAGCATAGCGGGGGGCCCACAGAATGAGCAGTTCTTC
CASSIAGGPQNEQFF